This is a list of T cell receptor beta chains from one sample in a study of blood T cell repertoires in COVID-19. Method: immunoSEQ multiplex PCR; TCRdb's copy keeps in-frame clones and lacks some. The table lists approximately 270,000 clones, about four fifths of them singletons. Sample: peripheral blood. The receptor source for this set is a man older than 75 with acute or convalescent COVID-19. The CDR3 runs from the conserved cysteine through the conserved F or W. The D gene is left open where the match is weak. The size entry is marked missing in some rows and otherwise reads once, few, many or a size class.

D	V	J	size	DNA	CDR3
-	TRBV19	TRBJ1-3	-	TGTGCCAGTAATCGAGGCACTGGAAACACCATATATTTT	CASNRGTGNTIYF
TRBD1	TRBV15	TRBJ2-2	once	TGTGCCACCAGCGCCCGGACAGGGGTTACCGGGGAGCTGTTTTTT	CATSARTGVTGELFF
TRBD1	TRBV3-1/TRBV3-2	TRBJ1-5	few	TGTGCCAGCAGTCAGGGGGCGAGCAATCAGCCCCAGCATTTT	CASSQGASNQPQHF
-	TRBV9	TRBJ2-1	once	TGTGCCAGCAGCCTAACAAGCGGTAGCTCCTACAATGAGCAGTTCTTC	CASSLTSGSSYNEQFF
TRBD2	TRBV28	TRBJ2-3	-	TGTGCCAGCAGCCTTCTGGGAAATCGGGAGGGCACAGATACGCAGTATTTT	CASSLLGNREGTDTQYF
-	TRBV12-3/TRBV12-4	TRBJ1-6	-	TGTGCTTCGCGGCGGGGAATTAATTCACCCCTCCACTTT	CASRRGINSPLHF
-	TRBV10-3	TRBJ2-2	-	TGTGCCATCAGGGTCAGGCCGAACACCGGGGAGCTGTTTTTT	CAIRVRPNTGELFF
-	TRBV4-1	TRBJ2-4	once	TGCGCCAGCAGCCAAGATCGAGGGACTTCTTTAGCCAAAAACATTCAGTACTTC	CASSQDRGTSLAKNIQYF
TRBD2	TRBV7-2	TRBJ2-1	-	TGTGCCAGCAGCCCGGGCCGGCTAGCGGGAGGAGGTGAGCAGTTCTTC	CASSPGRLAGGGEQFF
-	TRBV24-1	TRBJ1-2	-	TGTGCCACCGGGACTGACCGCTTTGGCTACACCTTC	CATGTDRFGYTF
-	TRBV12-5	TRBJ2-2	-	TGTGCTAGTGGTGCCCGGCAGGGGGGAACCGGGGAGCTGTTTTTT	CASGARQGGTGELFF
-	TRBV19	TRBJ2-2	once	TGTGCCAGTAGTCCAGGGACACATTCCACCGGGGAGCTGTTTTTT	CASSPGTHSTGELFF
-	TRBV6-6	TRBJ2-1	-	TGTGCCAGCGCCGGGCGGCGAGCGGGTTACAATGAGCAGTTCTTC	CASAGRRAGYNEQFF
-	TRBV7-9	TRBJ1-2	-	TGTGCCAGCAGCCCCGACAGCTATGGCTACACCTTC	CASSPDSYGYTF
-	TRBV7-8	TRBJ1-6	once	TGTGCCAGCAACCCGTCGAGGGTCCCCCCTAATTCACCCCTCCACTTT	CASNPSRVPPNSPLHF
-	TRBV10-1	TRBJ2-7	few	TGCGCCAGCAGCAAGGAAGCCGGGTTCTACGAGCAGTACTTC	CASSKEAGFYEQYF
-	TRBV6-5	TRBJ1-2	-	TGTGCCAGCAAGGAGGACCTCCGTAGTGGCTACACCTTC	CASKEDLRSGYTF
TRBD2	TRBV19	TRBJ2-5	-	TGTGCCAGTAGCGAACGGCGGGAGGGCCGGGAGACCCAGTACTTC	CASSERREGRETQYF
-	TRBV7-9	TRBJ2-7	once	TGTGCCAGCAGCTTAACCGGGACTCGAGCCTACGAGCAGTACTTC	CASSLTGTRAYEQYF
TRBD1	TRBV2	TRBJ2-7	-	TGTGCCAGCACCCTGCAGGGACAGCAGTCCTACGAGCAGTACTTC	CASTLQGQQSYEQYF
-	TRBV10-2	TRBJ1-5	-	TGCGCCGGGGGCCCAAATCAGCCCCAGCATTTT	CAGGPNQPQHF
-	TRBV5-8	TRBJ2-3	once	TGTGCCAGCAGCTCCCGCGGCACAGATACGCAGTATTTT	CASSSRGTDTQYF
-	TRBV24-1	TRBJ1-5	-	TGTGCCACCAGTGCGTGGGGGGGCCAGCCCCAGCATTTT	CATSAWGGQPQHF
TRBD1	TRBV10-1	TRBJ1-2	-	TGCGCCAGCAGTCCGGGACAGGGGAACTATGGCTACACCTTC	CASSPGQGNYGYTF
TRBD1	TRBV18	TRBJ2-1	-	TGTGCCAGCTCACCCCGGGACAGGGCATACGATGAGCAGTTCTTC	CASSPRDRAYDEQFF
-	TRBV21-1	TRBJ1-2	-	TGTGCCAGCAGCAATCCCAGGGACAGGGAGATCTATGGCTACACCTTC	CASSNPRDREIYGYTF
TRBD1	TRBV19	TRBJ1-1	-	TGTGCCAGTAGTGATACAGGGGGGAGGAACACTGAAGCTTTCTTT	CASSDTGGRNTEAFF
TRBD1	TRBV7-8	TRBJ1-1	-	TGTGCCAGCAGCTTTGACAGGGCTACTGAAGCTTTCTTT	CASSFDRATEAFF
-	TRBV28	TRBJ2-4	-	TGTGCCAGCAGTTCATCTCGTGGGGCATTAGCCAAAAACATTCAGTACTTC	CASSSSRGALAKNIQYF
-	TRBV5-6	TRBJ1-2	-	TGTGCCAGCAGCCTGGAAAACAGGGTAGGGGGCTACACCTTC	CASSLENRVGGYTF
-	TRBV28	TRBJ1-2	few	TGTGCCAGCAGTTTAATGGTCGGTGACGGACAAATAAGTGGCTACACCTTC	CASSLMVGDGQISGYTF
-	TRBV6-1	TRBJ1-5	once	TGTGCCAGCAGTGAAGCAATTGGAGCCAGCAGCAATCAGCCCCAGCATTTT	CASSEAIGASSNQPQHF
-	TRBV12-3/TRBV12-4	TRBJ1-1	-	TGTGCCAGCAGTCCAAAGCGCGCTGAAGCTTTCTTT	CASSPKRAEAFF
-	TRBV27	TRBJ2-5	-	TGTGCCAGCAGTTCACTAGCAGAAGTTCAAGAGACCCAGTACTTC	CASSSLAEVQETQYF
-	TRBV9	TRBJ1-1	-	TGTGCCAGCAGCCTTCCGGGCCTCGGGGTGGCTTTCTTT	CASSLPGLGVAFF
TRBD1	TRBV12-5	TRBJ1-1	-	TGTGCTAGTGGTTGGGTGACAGGGGCCCTCCTCCCTGAAGCTTTCTTT	CASGWVTGALLPEAFF
TRBD1	TRBV10-3	TRBJ1-2	-	TGTGCCAGCAAGACAGGGCACTATGGCTACACCTTC	CASKTGHYGYTF
TRBD1	TRBV28	TRBJ1-3	-	TGTGCCAGCAGTCCGGGACAGATTATTTCTGGAAACACCATATATTTT	CASSPGQIISGNTIYF
TRBD1	TRBV28	TRBJ1-2	-	TGTGCCAGCAGCCCTGGGGGACAGGGGAAGAACACCTTC	CASSPGGQGKNTF
TRBD2	TRBV19	TRBJ2-3	-	TGTGCCAGTAGTTCGGGACTAGCGGGAGTAGCAGATACGCAGTATTTT	CASSSGLAGVADTQYF
-	TRBV19	TRBJ1-1	-	TGTGCCAGTAGTATCTTCCCTCTCAGGGACACTGAAGCTTTCTTT	CASSIFPLRDTEAFF
-	TRBV12-5	TRBJ1-1	-	TGTGCTAGTGCTCTCAGGTTGGGTGCGAACACTGAAGCTTTCTTT	CASALRLGANTEAFF
TRBD1	TRBV6-1	TRBJ1-5	-	TGTGCCAGCAGTGGGACAGGGACCCATAGCAATCAGCCCCAGCATTTT	CASSGTGTHSNQPQHF
TRBD1	TRBV19	TRBJ1-5	few	TGTGCCAGTAGGATTACCGGGACAGGGATGCTTCAGCCCCAGCATTTT	CASRITGTGMLQPQHF
-	TRBV20-1	TRBJ2-7	-	TGCAGTGCGAGACGCAGGGAAGAGCAGTACTTC	CSARRREEQYF
TRBD1	TRBV28	TRBJ1-6	-	TGTGCCAGCAGTCCACACCCGGGACAGTATAATTCACCCCTCCACTTT	CASSPHPGQYNSPLHF
-	TRBV3-1/TRBV3-2	TRBJ1-1	few	TGTGCCAGCAGCTATAACAGGGATGAAGCTTTCTTT	CASSYNRDEAFF
-	TRBV5-1	TRBJ2-6	-	TGCGCCAGCAGCTCGATACAGGTCGCTGGGGCCAACGTCCTGACTTTC	CASSSIQVAGANVLTF
-	TRBV25-1	TRBJ2-1	-	TGTGCCAGCAGCGAAAGGAAGGGCCGGGACAACTCCTACAATGAGCAGTTCTTC	CASSERKGRDNSYNEQFF
-	TRBV5-1	TRBJ2-7	-	TGCGCCAGCAGCTTGGAAGGAGGAGGGGAGCAGTACTTC	CASSLEGGGEQYF
-	TRBV18	TRBJ2-3	once	TGTGCCAGCTCACCACCGGGACAAGGATTCACAGATACGCAGTATTTT	CASSPPGQGFTDTQYF
-	TRBV18	TRBJ2-1	-	TGTGCCAGCTCATATAGAAATGAGCAGTTCTTC	CASSYRNEQFF
-	TRBV7-2	TRBJ2-3	-	TGTGCCAGCAGCCGCCGCGGAGTCTCGCAGTATTTT	CASSRRGVSQYF